These T cell receptor beta chains were read from a single sample in a study of T cells after yellow fever vaccination. One entry per CDR3 protein results from TCRdb running MiXCR on the 5' RACE reads. The repertoire includes 500,000 to 550,000 distinct CDR3 sequences, about a fifth of them detected once, and roughly a sixth sits in the top ten. This sample comprised PBMCs, obtained more than 20 days after the first yellow fever vaccination. The source is a man aged 18 to 30 who received the YFV17D yellow fever vaccine. The CDR3 runs from the conserved cysteine through the conserved F or W. The D gene is left open where the match is weak. Not every row has a clone size; where given, it reads once, few, many or a size class.

TRBV20-1	TRBJ2-3	-	few	CSARAGPRDTQYF	TGCAGTGCTAGGGCTGGACCGCGGGATACGCAGTATTTT
TRBV3-1	TRBJ2-4	-	few	CASSQVIGHLAKNIQYF	TGTGCCAGCAGCCAAGTTATTGGCCACCTAGCCAAAAACATTCAGTACTTC
TRBV4-3	TRBJ1-5	-	many	CASSLSAVSNQPQHF	TGCGCCAGCAGCCTTAGCGCAGTTAGCAATCAGCCCCAGCATTTT
TRBV6-5	TRBJ2-5	TRBD1	-	CASSYRPRDSYQETQYF	TGTGCCAGCAGTTACCGACCCCGGGACAGCTACCAAGAGACCCAGTACTTC
TRBV29-1	TRBJ2-7	-	-	CSGRVPPAYEQYF	TGCAGCGGGAGGGTCCCTCCTGCCTACGAGCAGTACTTC
TRBV12-3/TRBV12-4	TRBJ1-3	-	few	CASSRQVSGNTIYF	TGTGCCAGCAGCCGACAGGTCTCTGGAAACACCATATATTTT
TRBV18	TRBJ2-3	TRBD1	few	CASSPGQGGYLTLTDTQYF	TGTGCCAGCTCACCGGGACAGGGAGGCTACCTGACCCTCACAGATACGCAGTATTTT
TRBV18	TRBJ2-5	-	-	CASSPPAGAAYQETQYF	TGTGCCAGCTCACCACCGGCGGGGGCGGCGTACCAAGAGACCCAGTACTTC
TRBV4-1	TRBJ2-3	-	few	CASSQELNTDTQYF	TGCGCCAGCAGCCAAGAACTTAACACAGATACGCAGTATTTT
TRBV12-3/TRBV12-4	TRBJ1-5	-	few	CASSPRTALRNQPQHF	TGTGCCAGCAGTCCTAGGACAGCTCTTCGCAATCAGCCCCAGCATTTT
TRBV3-1	TRBJ2-4	TRBD1	few	CASSQGTGGAKNIQYF	TGTGCCAGCAGCCAAGGGACAGGGGGCGCCAAAAACATTCAGTACTTC
TRBV6-5	TRBJ2-7	TRBD1	few	CASSYGTETLYEQYF	TGTGCCAGCAGTTACGGGACAGAGACCTTATACGAGCAGTACTTC
TRBV7-2	TRBJ2-5	-	-	CASSLVVNQETQYF	TGTGCCAGCAGCTTAGTCGTAAACCAAGAGACCCAGTACTTC
TRBV4-3	TRBJ2-3	-	-	CASSQRDARGDTQYF	TGCGCCAGCAGCCAAAGGGACGCCCGGGGCGATACGCAGTATTTT
TRBV25-1	TRBJ2-1	TRBD1	few	CASSVPGTGGHEQFF	TGTGCCAGCAGTGTCCCCGGGACAGGGGGCCATGAGCAGTTCTTC
TRBV10-3	TRBJ1-5	TRBD1	-	CAIRDREEPQHF	TGTGCCATCAGAGACAGGGAGGAACCCCAGCATTTT
TRBV4-1	TRBJ2-1	TRBD2	few	CASSRLLAGGRDEQFF	TGCGCCAGCAGCCGACTACTAGCGGGGGGGCGGGATGAGCAGTTCTTC
TRBV6-2/TRBV6-3	TRBJ2-2	-	few	CASSWGPTRTPGELFF	TGTGCCAGCAGTTGGGGCCCGACTAGAACCCCCGGGGAGCTGTTTTTT
TRBV6-5	TRBJ2-5	TRBD1	few	CASSYFTRTGPMVF	TGTGCCAGCAGTTATTTCACACGGACAGGGCCAATGGTCTTC
TRBV5-1	TRBJ2-1	TRBD2	-	CASSYRTSGPYNEQFF	TGCGCCAGCAGCTACCGGACTAGCGGTCCCTACAATGAGCAGTTCTTC
TRBV7-8	TRBJ2-1	TRBD2	many	CASSLAHGGSVNEQFF	TGTGCCAGCAGCTTAGCGCACGGGGGGTCGGTCAATGAGCAGTTCTTC
TRBV10-3	TRBJ2-3	-	-	CAIKPSPDTQYF	TGTGCCATCAAGCCCAGCCCGGATACGCAGTATTTT
TRBV11-2	TRBJ2-1	TRBD1	few	CASSLGTGYEQFF	TGTGCCAGCAGCTTAGGGACAGGGTACGAGCAGTTCTTC
TRBV10-3	TRBJ1-1	-	few	CAIAETENTEAFF	TGTGCCATCGCCGAGACAGAGAACACTGAAGCTTTCTTT
TRBV7-3	TRBJ1-1	-	few	CASGRVTEAFF	TGTGCCAGCGGGAGGGTCACTGAAGCTTTCTTT
TRBV20-1	TRBJ1-4	TRBD1	few	CSAKTGANEKLFF	TGCAGTGCTAAGACAGGGGCTAATGAAAAACTGTTTTTT
TRBV11-2	TRBJ2-3	-	few	CASSLGVGGGRVHTDTQYF	TGTGCCAGCAGCTTAGGAGTGGGCGGGGGCCGAGTGCACACAGATACGCAGTATTTT